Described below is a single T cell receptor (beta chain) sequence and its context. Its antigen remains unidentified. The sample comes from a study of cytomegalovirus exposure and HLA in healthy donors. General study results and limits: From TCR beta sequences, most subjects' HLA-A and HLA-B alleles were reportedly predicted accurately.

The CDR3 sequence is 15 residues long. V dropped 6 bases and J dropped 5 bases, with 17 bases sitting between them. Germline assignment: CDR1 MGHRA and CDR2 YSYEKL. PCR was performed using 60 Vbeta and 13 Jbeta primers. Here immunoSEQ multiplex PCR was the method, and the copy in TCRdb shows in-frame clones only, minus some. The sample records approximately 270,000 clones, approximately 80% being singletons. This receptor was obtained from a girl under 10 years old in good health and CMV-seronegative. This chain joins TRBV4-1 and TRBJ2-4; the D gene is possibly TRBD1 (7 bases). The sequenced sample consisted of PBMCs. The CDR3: CASSPRQGLENIQYF. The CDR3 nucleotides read TGCGCCAGCAGTCCTAGACAGGGACTGGAAAACATTCAGTACTTC.